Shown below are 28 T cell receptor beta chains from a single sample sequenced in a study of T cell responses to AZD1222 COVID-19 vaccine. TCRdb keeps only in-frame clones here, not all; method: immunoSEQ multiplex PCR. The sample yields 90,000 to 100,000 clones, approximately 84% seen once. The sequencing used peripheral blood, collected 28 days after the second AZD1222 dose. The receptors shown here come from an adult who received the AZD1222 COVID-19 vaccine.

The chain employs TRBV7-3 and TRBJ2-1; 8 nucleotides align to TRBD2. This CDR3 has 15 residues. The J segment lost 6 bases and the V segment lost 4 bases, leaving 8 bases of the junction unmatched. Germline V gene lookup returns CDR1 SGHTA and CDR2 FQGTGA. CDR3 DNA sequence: TGTGCCAGCAGCTCCCTCGGGGGGGCGGGCAATGAGCAGTTCTTC. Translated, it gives CASSSLGGAGNEQFF. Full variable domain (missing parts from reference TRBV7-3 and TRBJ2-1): GAGVSQTPSNKVTEKGKYVELRCDPISGHTALYWYRQSLGQGPEFLIYFQGTGAADDSGLPNDRFFAVRPEGSVSTLKIQRTERGDSAVYLCASSSLGGAGNEQFFGPGTRLTVL.

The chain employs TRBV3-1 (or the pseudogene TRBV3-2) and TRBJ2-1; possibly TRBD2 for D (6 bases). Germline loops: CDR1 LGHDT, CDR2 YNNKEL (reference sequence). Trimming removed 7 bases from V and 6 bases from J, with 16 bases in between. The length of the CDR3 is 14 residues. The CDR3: CASNGGSLGNEQFF. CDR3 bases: TGTGCCAGCAACGGAGGGAGTCTTGGCAATGAGCAGTTCTTC.

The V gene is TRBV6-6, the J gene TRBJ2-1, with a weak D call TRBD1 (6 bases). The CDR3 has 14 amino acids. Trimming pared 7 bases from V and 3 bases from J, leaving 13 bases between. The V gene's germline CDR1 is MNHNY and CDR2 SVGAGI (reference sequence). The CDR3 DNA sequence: TGTGCCAGCAAAGGACAGCCCTACTACAATGAGCAGTTCTTC. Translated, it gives CASKGQPYYNEQFF.

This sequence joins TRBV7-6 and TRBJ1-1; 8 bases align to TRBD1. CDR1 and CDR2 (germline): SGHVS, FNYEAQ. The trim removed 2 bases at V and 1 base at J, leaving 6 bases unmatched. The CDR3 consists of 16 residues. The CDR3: CASSLNRTGKNTEAFF. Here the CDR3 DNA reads TGTGCCAGCAGCTTAAATCGGACAGGGAAGAACACTGAAGCTTTCTTT.

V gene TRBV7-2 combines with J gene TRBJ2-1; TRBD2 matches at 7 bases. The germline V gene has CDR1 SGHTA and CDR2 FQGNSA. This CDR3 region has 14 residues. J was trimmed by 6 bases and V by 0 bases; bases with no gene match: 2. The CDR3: CASSLAGLINEQFF. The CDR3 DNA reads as TGTGCCAGCAGCTTAGCGGGACTAATCAATGAGCAGTTCTTC.

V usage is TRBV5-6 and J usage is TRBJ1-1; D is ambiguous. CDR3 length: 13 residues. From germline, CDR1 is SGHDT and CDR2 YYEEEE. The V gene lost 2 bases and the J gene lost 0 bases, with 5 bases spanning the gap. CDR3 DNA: TGTGCCAGCAGCTTTTACCTGAACACTGAAGCTTTCTTT. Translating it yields CASSFYLNTEAFF. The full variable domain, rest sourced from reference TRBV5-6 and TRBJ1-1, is DAGVTQSPTHLIKTRGQQVTLRCSPKSGHDTVSWYQQALGQGPQFIFQYYEEEERQRGNFPDRFSGHQFPNYSSELNVNALLLGDSALYLCASSFYLNTEAFFGQGTRLTVV.

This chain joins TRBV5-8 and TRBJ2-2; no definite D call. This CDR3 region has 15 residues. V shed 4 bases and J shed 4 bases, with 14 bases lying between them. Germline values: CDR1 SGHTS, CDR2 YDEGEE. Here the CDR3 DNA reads TGTGCCAGCAGCCCACTGGGCAGGTCCACCGGGGAGCTGTTTTTT. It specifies CASSPLGRSTGELFF.

The CDR3, as DNA: TGTGCCAGCAGTGACGAGGGGGGCAATGAGCAGTTCTTC. It yields the protein CASSDEGGNEQFF. This chain uses TRBV6-4 with TRBJ2-1; the D gene could be TRBD1 or TRBD2 (6 bases each). The V gene lost 2 bases and the J gene lost 6 bases, with 8 bases spanning the gap. This CDR3 has 13 residues. CDR1 and CDR2 from the germline V gene are MRHNA and SNTAGT.

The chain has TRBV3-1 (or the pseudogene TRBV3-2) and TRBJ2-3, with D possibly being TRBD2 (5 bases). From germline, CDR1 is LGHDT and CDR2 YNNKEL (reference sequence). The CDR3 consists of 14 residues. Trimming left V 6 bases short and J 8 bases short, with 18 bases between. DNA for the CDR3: TGTGCCAGCAGATCCCGGGGTCTCACCAGTACGCAGTATTTT. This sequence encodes CASRSRGLTSTQYF.

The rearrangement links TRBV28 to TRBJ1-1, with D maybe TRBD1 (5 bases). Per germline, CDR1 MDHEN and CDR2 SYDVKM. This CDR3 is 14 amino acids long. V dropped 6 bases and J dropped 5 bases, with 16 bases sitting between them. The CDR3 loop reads CASSPQGRLTEAFF. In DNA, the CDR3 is TGTGCCAGCAGCCCCCAGGGCAGACTTACTGAAGCTTTCTTT.

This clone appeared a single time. CDR3 amino acids: CSAGQSGATEAFF. As DNA, the CDR3 is TGCAGCGCCGGACAATCGGGTGCCACTGAAGCTTTCTTT. This sequence joins TRBV29-1 and TRBJ1-1; perhaps TRBD1 as D (5 bases). Trimming shortened V by 7 bases and J by 4 bases, and 16 bases separated the two germline ends. Germline CDR1 SQVTM, CDR2 ANQGSEA. The CDR3 sequence is 13 residues long.

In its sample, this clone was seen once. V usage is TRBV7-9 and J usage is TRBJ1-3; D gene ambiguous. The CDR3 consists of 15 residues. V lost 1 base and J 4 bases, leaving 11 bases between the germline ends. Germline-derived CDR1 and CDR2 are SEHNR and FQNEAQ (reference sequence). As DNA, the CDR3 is TGTGCCAGCAGCTTAGAACTCAAGTCCGGAAACACCATATATTTT. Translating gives CASSLELKSGNTIYF.

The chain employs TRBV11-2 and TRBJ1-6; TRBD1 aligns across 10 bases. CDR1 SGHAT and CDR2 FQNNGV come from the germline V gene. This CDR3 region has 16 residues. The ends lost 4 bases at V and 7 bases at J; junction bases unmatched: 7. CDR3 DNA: TGTGCCAGCAGCTCGCCCCCGGGACAGGGGAATTCACCCCTCCACTTT. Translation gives CASSSPPGQGNSPLHF.

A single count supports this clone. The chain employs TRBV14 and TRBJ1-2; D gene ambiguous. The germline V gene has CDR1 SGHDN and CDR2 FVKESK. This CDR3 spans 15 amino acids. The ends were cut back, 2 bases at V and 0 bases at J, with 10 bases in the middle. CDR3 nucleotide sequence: TGTGCCAGCAGCCAAAATCCCGATTCTAACTATGGCTACACCTTC. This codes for CASSQNPDSNYGYTF.

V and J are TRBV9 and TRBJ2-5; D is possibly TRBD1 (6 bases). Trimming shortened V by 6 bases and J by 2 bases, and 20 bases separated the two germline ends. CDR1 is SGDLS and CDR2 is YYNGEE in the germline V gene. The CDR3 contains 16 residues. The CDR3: CASNSGTKNIQETQYF. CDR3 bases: TGTGCCAGCAACTCAGGGACAAAAAATATTCAAGAGACCCAGTACTTC.

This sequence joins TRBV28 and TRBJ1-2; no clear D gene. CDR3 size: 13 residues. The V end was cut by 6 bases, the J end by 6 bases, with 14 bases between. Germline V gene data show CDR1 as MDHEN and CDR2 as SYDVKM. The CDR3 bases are TGTGCCAGCAGGAACTTAGGCGGGAATGGCTACACCTTC. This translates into CASRNLGGNGYTF.

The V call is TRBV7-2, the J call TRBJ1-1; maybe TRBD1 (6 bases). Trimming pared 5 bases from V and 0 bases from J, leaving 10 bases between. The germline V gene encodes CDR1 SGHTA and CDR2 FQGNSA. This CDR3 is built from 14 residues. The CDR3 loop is CASSVEGVNTEAFF. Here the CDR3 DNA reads TGTGCCAGCAGCGTAGAGGGGGTGAACACTGAAGCTTTCTTT. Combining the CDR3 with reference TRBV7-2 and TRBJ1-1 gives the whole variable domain GAGVSQSPSNKVTEKGKDVELRCDPISGHTALYWYRQSLGQGLEFLIYFQGNSAPDKSGLPSDRFSAERTGGSVSTLTIQRTQQEDSAVYLCASSVEGVNTEAFFGQGTRLTVV.

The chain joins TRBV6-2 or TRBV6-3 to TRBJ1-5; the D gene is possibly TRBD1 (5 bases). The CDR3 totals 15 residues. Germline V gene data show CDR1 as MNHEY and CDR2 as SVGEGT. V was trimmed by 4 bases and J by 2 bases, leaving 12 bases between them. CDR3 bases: TGTGCCAGCAGTTCGGCAGGGAGAGGCAATCAGCCCCAGCATTTT. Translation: CASSSAGRGNQPQHF.

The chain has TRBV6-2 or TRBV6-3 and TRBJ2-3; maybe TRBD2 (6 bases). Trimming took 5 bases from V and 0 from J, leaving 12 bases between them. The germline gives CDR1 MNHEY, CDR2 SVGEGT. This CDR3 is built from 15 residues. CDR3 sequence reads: CASSPWGVSTDTQYF. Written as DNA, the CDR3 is TGTGCCAGCAGTCCGTGGGGGGTAAGCACAGATACGCAGTATTTT.

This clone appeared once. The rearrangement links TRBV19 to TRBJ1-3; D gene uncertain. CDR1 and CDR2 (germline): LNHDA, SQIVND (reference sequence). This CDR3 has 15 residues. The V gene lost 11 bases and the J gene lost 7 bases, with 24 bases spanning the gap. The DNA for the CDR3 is TGTGCCCCTTTGGGCAGCTTCCTCAAAGGGAACACCATATATTTT. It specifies CAPLGSFLKGNTIYF. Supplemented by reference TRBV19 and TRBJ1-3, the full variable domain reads DGGITQSPKYLFRKEGQNVTLSCEQNLNHDAMYWYRQDPGQGLRLIYYSQIVNDFQKGDIAEGYSVSREKKESFPLTVTSAQKNPTAFYLCAPLGSFLKGNTIYFGEGSWLTVV.

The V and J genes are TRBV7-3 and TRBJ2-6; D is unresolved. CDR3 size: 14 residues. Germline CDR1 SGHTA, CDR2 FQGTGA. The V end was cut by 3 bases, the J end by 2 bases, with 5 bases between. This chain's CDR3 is CASSLQPGANVLTF. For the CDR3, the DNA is TGTGCCAGCAGCTTGCAACCTGGGGCCAACGTCCTGACTTTC.

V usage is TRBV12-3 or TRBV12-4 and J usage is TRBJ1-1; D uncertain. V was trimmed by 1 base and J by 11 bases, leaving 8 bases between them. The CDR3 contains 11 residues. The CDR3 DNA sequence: TGTGCCAGCAGTTTAGGGGGAGGGGCTTTCTTT. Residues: CASSLGGGAFF.

The CDR3 reads CASSRRLAGGPETQYF. The CDR3 nucleotides read TGCGCCAGCAGCCGGAGACTAGCGGGGGGGCCGGAGACCCAGTACTTC. The chain has TRBV5-1 and TRBJ2-5, with 14 bases aligning to TRBD2. Germline V lookup: CDR1 SGHRS, CDR2 YFSETQ. The CDR3 sequence is 16 residues long. J gave up 5 bases and V 4 bases, and 7 bases lay outside the gene matches.

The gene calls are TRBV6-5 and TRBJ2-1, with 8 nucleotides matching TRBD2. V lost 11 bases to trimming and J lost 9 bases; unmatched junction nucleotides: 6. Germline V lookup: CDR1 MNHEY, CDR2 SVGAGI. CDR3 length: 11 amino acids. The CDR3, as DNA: TGTGCCTCCCGGGGGGGCCCTGAGCAGTTCTTC. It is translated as CASRGGPEQFF.

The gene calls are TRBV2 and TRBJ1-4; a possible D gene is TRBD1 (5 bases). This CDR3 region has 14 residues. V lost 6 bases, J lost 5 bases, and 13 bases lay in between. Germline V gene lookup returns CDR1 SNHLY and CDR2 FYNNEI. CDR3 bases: TGTGCCAGCAGCCCTGGGGCGCAGAATGAAAAACTGTTTTTT. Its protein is CASSPGAQNEKLFF.

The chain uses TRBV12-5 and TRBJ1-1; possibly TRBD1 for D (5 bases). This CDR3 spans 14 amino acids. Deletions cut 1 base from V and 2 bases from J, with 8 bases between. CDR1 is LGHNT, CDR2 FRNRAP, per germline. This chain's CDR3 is CASGLGQRNTEAFF. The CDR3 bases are TGTGCTAGTGGTTTGGGACAGCGTAACACTGAAGCTTTCTTT.

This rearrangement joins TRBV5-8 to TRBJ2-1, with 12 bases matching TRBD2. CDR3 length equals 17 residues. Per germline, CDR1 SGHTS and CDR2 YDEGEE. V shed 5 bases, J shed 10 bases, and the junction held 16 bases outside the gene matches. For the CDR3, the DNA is TGTGCCAGCAGTTGGGACTCCGGACTAGCGGGGCCCTGGGAGCAGTTCTTC. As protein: CASSWDSGLAGPWEQFF. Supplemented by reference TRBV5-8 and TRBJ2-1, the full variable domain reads EAGVTQSPTHLIKTRGQQATLRCSPISGHTSVYWYQQALGLGLQFLLWYDEGEERNRGNFPPRFSGRQFPNYSSELNVNALELEDSALYLCASSWDSGLAGPWEQFFGPGTRLTVL.

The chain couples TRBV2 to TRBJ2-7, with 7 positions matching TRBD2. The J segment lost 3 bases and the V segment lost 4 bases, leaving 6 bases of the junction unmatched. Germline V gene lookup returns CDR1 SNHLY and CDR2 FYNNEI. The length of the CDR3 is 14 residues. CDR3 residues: CASSAGLTYYEQYF. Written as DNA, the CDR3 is TGTGCCAGCAGTGCGGGACTAACCTACTACGAGCAGTACTTC.